This entry lists 27 T cell receptor beta chains sequenced from one sample in a study of blood T cell repertoires in COVID-19. Generated by immunoSEQ multiplex PCR, the TCRdb table keeps only in-frame clones and is missing some. This sample carries 60,000 to 80,000 clones, around 90% of them seen once, and the ten largest clones take roughly 1%. The material sequenced was peripheral blood. These receptors originate from a man in his sixties or seventies with acute or convalescent COVID-19.

J is TRBJ2-3 and V is TRBV5-1; 8 nucleotides match TRBD1. The CDR3 totals 15 residues. CDR1 is SGHRS, CDR2 YFSETQ, per germline. V lost 0 bases, J lost 6 bases, and 6 bases stayed unmatched. The chain's CDR3 is CASSLEQGVIDTQYF. In nucleotides, the CDR3 is TGCGCCAGCAGCTTGGAACAGGGGGTAATCGATACGCAGTATTTT.

The CDR3 DNA reads TGTGCCAGCTCACCACCCCAGCAGCCCCAGCATTTT. Protein: CASSPPQQPQHF. This chain connects TRBV18 to TRBJ1-5; no firm D call. Germline CDR1 and CDR2: KGHSH and LQKENI. V was cut by 0 bases and J by 7 bases, with 4 bases left in between. This CDR3 region has 12 residues.

The chain joins TRBV5-1 to TRBJ2-7; the D gene is possibly TRBD2 (6 bases). Germline V CDR1 and CDR2: SGHRS, YFSETQ. The CDR3 extends over 14 amino acids. The V gene lost 3 bases and the J gene lost 7 bases, with 17 bases spanning the gap. DNA for the CDR3: TGCGCCAGCAGCTCGGGGGACTTCCCGGGTGAGCAGTACTTC. Its protein is CASSSGDFPGEQYF.

In its sample, this clone was seen a few times. The genes are TRBV7-9 and TRBJ2-2; possible D gene TRBD1, 6 bases. This CDR3 has 14 residues. Germline V gene data show CDR1 as SEHNR and CDR2 as FQNEAQ (reference sequence). V was trimmed by 4 bases and J by 3 bases, leaving 9 bases between them. The DNA for the CDR3 is TGTGCCAGCAGCTCGGGACAATACACCGGGGAGCTGTTTTTT. Translation: CASSSGQYTGELFF. The full variable domain, with the rest looked up from reference TRBV7-9 and TRBJ2-2, is DTGVSQNPRHKITKRGQNVTFRCDPISEHNRLYWYRQTLGQGPEFLTYFQNEAQLEKSRLLSDRFSAERPKGSFSTLEIQRTEQGDSAMYLCASSSGQYTGELFFGEGSRLTVL.

The V and J genes are TRBV9 and TRBJ2-7, with TRBD1 matching over 9 bases. The CDR3 runs 14 residues. Germline CDR1 SGDLS, CDR2 YYNGEE. V was pared by 4 bases and J by 1 base, with 3 bases of the junction left unmatched. CDR3 protein: CASSSGQGSYEQYF. The CDR3 nucleotides read TGTGCCAGCAGCTCCGGACAGGGGTCCTACGAGCAGTACTTC.

The gene calls are TRBV6-2 or TRBV6-3 and TRBJ2-2, with 9 positions matching TRBD2. The J segment lost 5 bases and the V segment lost 6 bases, leaving 10 bases of the junction unmatched. Germline values: CDR1 MNHEY, CDR2 SVGEGT. CDR3 length: 16 residues. This CDR3 reads CASSRSAGGGTGELFF. Here the CDR3 DNA reads TGTGCCAGCAGCCGTAGCGCGGGAGGGGGTACCGGGGAGCTGTTTTTT.

V usage is TRBV30 and J usage is TRBJ2-1; TRBD1 matches 8 bases. CDR1 GTSNPN and CDR2 SVGIG come from the germline V gene (reference sequence). This CDR3 contains 13 residues. CDR3 sequence (DNA): TGTGCGGGAAATGACAGGGGATACAATGAGCAGTTCTTC. It encodes CAGNDRGYNEQFF.

CDR3 residues: CASSELGDSKKYGYTF. CDR3 nucleotide sequence: TGTGCCAGCAGTGAATTGGGCGACAGTAAGAAATATGGCTACACCTTC. The V gene is TRBV6-1, the J gene TRBJ1-2; the D gene is possibly TRBD1 (5 bases). The germline gives CDR1 MNHNS, CDR2 SASEGT. This CDR3 spans 16 amino acids. V lost 2 bases to trimming and J lost 5 bases, with 18 bases between them.

This chain uses TRBV15 with TRBJ2-5; 9 positions agree with TRBD1. There are 13 residues in the CDR3. Germline trimming cut 4 bases from V and 6 bases from J; bases unmatched to any gene: 3. Germline values: CDR1 LNHNV, CDR2 YYDKDF (reference sequence). CDR3 region: CATSTGQGKTQYF. The DNA for the CDR3 is TGTGCCACCAGCACCGGACAGGGGAAGACCCAGTACTTC.

The chain is built from TRBV6-5 and TRBJ2-1; D unclear. V lost 5 bases and J lost 1, with 9 bases in between. Looked up from germline, CDR1 is MNHEY and CDR2 is SVGAGI. The CDR3 totals 14 residues. The DNA of the CDR3 is TGTGCCAGCAGTCCGCGGCATTCCTACAATGAGCAGTTCTTC. Its protein is CASSPRHSYNEQFF.

This chain links TRBV5-1 with TRBJ1-1, with TRBD1 identical over 7 bases. V dropped 2 bases and J dropped 3; count of bases not matched to a gene: 1. CDR3 size: 13 residues. The germline CDR1 and CDR2 sequences are SGHRS and YFSETQ. CDR3 nucleotide sequence: TGCGCCAGCAGCTTAGACAGGGACACTGAAGCTTTCTTT. Its protein is CASSLDRDTEAFF.

V gene TRBV5-1 combines with J gene TRBJ1-5, with D possibly matching TRBD1 (5 bases). CDR1 is SGHRS and CDR2 is YFSETQ in the germline V gene. Trimming removed 4 bases from V and 3 bases from J, with 14 bases in between. The CDR3 is made up of 15 amino acids. Here the CDR3 reads CASSPGGGANQPQHF. The DNA of the CDR3 is TGCGCCAGCAGCCCCGGCGGAGGGGCCAATCAGCCCCAGCATTTT.

The chain combines TRBV11-2 with TRBJ2-7, with D possibly TRBD2 on 6 matching bases. The germline gives CDR1 SGHAT, CDR2 FQNNGV. V shed 5 bases and J shed 1 base, with 12 bases lying between them. The CDR3 spans 14 residues. In nucleotides, the CDR3 is TGTGCCAGCAGCCCCACAGGAGGGTCCTACGAGCAGTACTTC. Translated: CASSPTGGSYEQYF.

This sequence joins TRBV7-9 and TRBJ2-2; 10 positions match TRBD2. The germline CDR1 and CDR2 sequences are SEHNR and FQNEAQ (reference sequence). The CDR3 has 15 residues. The junction had 8 bases not matched to a gene; V was cut back by 8 bases and J by 5 bases. CDR3 sequence (DNA): TGTGCCAGCCGGAGCGGGGGGGCCTATACCGGGGAGCTGTTTTTT. Amino acids: CASRSGGAYTGELFF.

The chain couples TRBV21-1 to TRBJ2-2; TRBD1 reflects the table's D call only, with no check against the DNA. TRBV21-1 represents a pseudogene. The CDR3 loop spans 15 amino acids. CDR3 protein: CASSKTDTGTGELFF. CDR3 nucleotide sequence: TGTGCCAGCAGCAAGACCGACACAGGAACCGGGGAGCTGTTTTTT.

This clone was found once. The rearrangement links TRBV16 to TRBJ1-5; D is possibly TRBD1 (5 bases). Trimming took off 3 bases at V and 2 bases at J, with 11 bases between the two ends. CDR1 and CDR2 from the germline V gene are KGHSY and FQNENV. The CDR3 loop spans 15 amino acids. CDR3 DNA: TGTGCCAGCAGCCAGGGGACTGGGGGCAATCAGCCCCAGCATTTT. The encoded protein is CASSQGTGGNQPQHF.

This rearrangement joins TRBV3-1 (or the pseudogene TRBV3-2) to TRBJ1-3, with 11 bases that match TRBD1. The V gene end was trimmed by 4 bases and the J gene end by 6 bases; junction bases not matched to a gene: 5. The CDR3 sequence is 15 residues long. From germline, CDR1 is LGHDT and CDR2 YNNKEL (reference sequence). The CDR3: CASSLGQGAENTIYF. CDR3 nucleotides: TGTGCCAGCAGCCTCGGACAGGGGGCGGAAAACACCATATATTTT.

The chain carries TRBV27 and TRBJ1-2; no clear D gene. Germline CDR1 reads MNHEY; CDR2 reads SMNVEV (reference sequence). The germline V and J ends were trimmed by 6 bases and 2 bases, with 16 bases remaining between them. CDR3 length: 15 amino acids. The CDR3 bases are TGTGCCAGCAGCCCGGGTCGGGGTAGGAACTATGGCTACACCTTC. Protein sequence: CASSPGRGRNYGYTF.

V gene TRBV6-4 combines with J gene TRBJ2-2; 8 nucleotides agree with TRBD2. This CDR3 comprises 16 residues. J was trimmed by 6 bases and V by 4 bases; bases with no gene match: 10. The germline V gene encodes CDR1 MRHNA and CDR2 SNTAGT. CDR3 sequence: CASSAAGTRGAGELFF. DNA for the CDR3: TGTGCCAGCAGTGCCGCCGGGACTAGGGGAGCCGGGGAGCTGTTTTTT.

The gene calls are TRBV30 and TRBJ1-1; tentative D call: TRBD1 (6 bases). The V end lost 3 bases, the J end lost 6 bases, and 11 bases lay between the germline ends. The length of the CDR3 is 12 residues. The germline CDR1 and CDR2 sequences are GTSNPN and SVGIG (reference sequence). CDR3 residues: CAWRLGAPEAFF. The CDR3 bases are TGTGCCTGGAGGTTGGGGGCGCCTGAAGCTTTCTTT.

The J gene is TRBJ1-4, the V gene TRBV10-3, with a possible D match to TRBD1 (6 bases). CDR3 length: 17 residues. The V end lost 3 bases, the J end lost 0 bases, and 14 bases lay between the germline ends. Germline-derived CDR1 and CDR2 are ENHRY and SYGVKD. The CDR3 nucleotides read TGTGCCATCAGTGACGGACAGACTTCCGCAACTAATGAAAAACTGTTTTTT. This gives the protein CAISDGQTSATNEKLFF.

This sequence joins TRBV7-2 and TRBJ2-5, with TRBD2 matching 15 bases. Germline V gene data show CDR1 as SGHTA and CDR2 as FQGNSA. J lost 2 bases, V lost 5 bases, and 3 bases had no gene match. The CDR3 runs to 16 residues. This CDR3 is CASSMGLAGGQETQYF. The CDR3 nucleotides are TGTGCCAGCAGCATGGGACTAGCGGGAGGTCAAGAGACCCAGTACTTC. Supplemented by reference TRBV7-2 and TRBJ2-5, the full variable domain reads GAGVSQSPSNKVTEKGKDVELRCDPISGHTALYWYRQSLGQGLEFLIYFQGNSAPDKSGLPSDRFSAERTGGSVSTLTIQRTQQEDSAVYLCASSMGLAGGQETQYFGPGTRLLVL.

The rearrangement links TRBV5-4 to TRBJ2-1; the D gene is possibly TRBD2 (5 bases). Germline CDR1 is SGHNT and CDR2 is YYREEE (reference sequence). The V gene lost 0 bases and the J gene lost 7 bases, with 14 bases spanning the gap. The length of the CDR3 is 15 residues. CDR3 sequence: CASSLEISSGNEQFF. The CDR3 DNA sequence: TGTGCCAGCAGCTTGGAAATTAGTTCGGGGAATGAGCAGTTCTTC. The full variable domain, rest sourced from reference TRBV5-4 and TRBJ2-1, is ETGVTQSPTHLIKTRGQQVTLRCSSQSGHNTVSWYQQALGQGPQFIFQYYREEENGRGNFPPRFSGLQFPNYSSELNVNALELDDSALYLCASSLEISSGNEQFFGPGTRLTVL.

V usage is TRBV19 and J usage is TRBJ1-1; D unresolved. This CDR3 region has 13 residues. Trimming cost V 5 bases and J 6 bases, with 13 bases left between them. CDR1 is LNHDA and CDR2 is SQIVND in the germline V gene (reference sequence). CDR3 DNA: TGTGCCAGTAGTGAAACGACCGGGGCTGAAGCTTTCTTT. Amino acids: CASSETTGAEAFF. Based on the CDR3 plus reference TRBV19 and TRBJ1-1, the full variable domain is DGGITQSPKYLFRKEGQNVTLSCEQNLNHDAMYWYRQDPGQGLRLIYYSQIVNDFQKGDIAEGYSVSREKKESFPLTVTSAQKNPTAFYLCASSETTGAEAFFGQGTRLTVV.

The rearrangement uses TRBV5-6 and TRBJ1-3; D is possibly TRBD1 (5 bases). Deletions cut 1 base from V and 0 bases from J, with 17 bases between. The CDR3 length is 18 residues. Germline loops: CDR1 SGHDT, CDR2 YYEEEE. CDR3 DNA sequence: TGTGCCAGCAGCTTGATGGTGGATTGGGGGGGCTCTGGAAACACCATATATTTT. Encoded protein: CASSLMVDWGGSGNTIYF.

The V and J genes are TRBV24-1 and TRBJ2-3; 13 positions match TRBD2. The V and J ends lost 4 bases and 2 bases, in that order; junction bases with no gene match: 5. The CDR3 loop spans 17 amino acids. CDR1 is KGHDR and CDR2 is SFDVKD in the germline V gene. The CDR3 here is CATSERLAGGFTDTQYF. The CDR3, as DNA: TGTGCCACCAGTGAACGACTAGCGGGAGGCTTCACAGATACGCAGTATTTT.

This chain uses TRBV16 with TRBJ1-1; 9 bases line up with TRBD1. CDR1 KGHSY and CDR2 FQNENV come from the germline V gene. The CDR3 sequence is 13 residues long. With V trimmed by 3 bases and J by 8 bases, 4 bases remained unmatched. The DNA of the CDR3 is TGTGCCAGCAGCCAGTTGGGACAGGGAGAAGCTTTCTTT. This gives the protein CASSQLGQGEAFF.